These 7 T cell receptor beta chains came from one sample sequenced in a study of T cells in Graves' hyperthyroidism and ophthalmopathy. RNA transcripts provided the source from which TCR beta CDR3 regions were amplified. The HTBI set primed first-round TCR CDR3 RT-PCR. TCRdb itself ran the multiplex PCR reads through MiXCR, one entry per CDR3 protein. The sample comprises a few hundred thousand distinct CDR3 sequences, roughly 15% of which are singletons, and 30% rests with the top ten. The sample was blood. These receptors originate from a woman aged 45-65 years with Graves' hyperthyroidism that later progressed to Graves' ophthalmopathy.

This clonotype has ten or more counts. CDR3 nucleotide sequence: TGTGCCAGCAGCGTACAGGGGGTCGTATACGAGCAGTACTTC. This gives the protein CASSVQGVVYEQYF. The chain recombines TRBV11-2 with TRBJ2-7; 8 bases match TRBD1. This CDR3 has 14 amino acids. The germline V gene encodes CDR1 SGHAT and CDR2 FQNNGV. V shed 5 bases, J shed 4 bases, and the junction held 7 bases outside the gene matches.

At least ten counts were recorded for this clonotype. The rearrangement uses TRBV9 and TRBJ2-7; D is ambiguous. The V end lost 5 bases, the J end lost 0 bases, and 15 bases lay between the germline ends. The germline V gene has CDR1 SGDLS and CDR2 YYNGEE. The CDR3 is made up of 15 amino acids. CDR3 sequence (DNA): TGTGCCAGCAGTCCAACCGTAGCCTACTCCTACGAGCAGTACTTC. Amino acids: CASSPTVAYSYEQYF.

This clonotype was detected many times. The rearrangement links TRBV27 to TRBJ1-2; TRBD1 aligns across 7 bases. With V trimmed by 10 bases and J by 5 bases, 10 bases remained unmatched. Per germline, CDR1 MNHEY and CDR2 SMNVEV (reference sequence). CDR3 length: 13 residues. CDR3: CATRGTATYGYTF. The CDR3 nucleotides read TGTGCCACCAGGGGGACGGCGACATATGGCTACACCTTC.

This chain uses TRBV30 with TRBJ2-3; 7 bases agree with TRBD2. CDR1 is GTSNPN, CDR2 SVGIG, per germline (reference sequence). After removal of 6 bases from V and 1 base from J, the junction contained 7 bases not matched to a gene. This CDR3 spans 14 amino acids. This CDR3 reads CACSGGWGTDTQYF. CDR3 in DNA: TGTGCCTGCTCGGGAGGATGGGGCACAGATACGCAGTATTTT.

This clonotype has at least ten counts. The chain uses TRBV9 and TRBJ1-1; unclear D gene. Germline CDR1 SGDLS, CDR2 YYNGEE. V gave up 3 bases and J gave up 5 bases, with 11 bases separating them. This CDR3 has 13 residues. In DNA form, the CDR3 reads TGTGCCAGCAGCGAGAGCCTGGTTACTGAAGCTTTCTTT. The encoded protein is CASSESLVTEAFF.

This clonotype appeared many times. This chain links TRBV7-9 with TRBJ2-7; D tentatively fits TRBD1 or TRBD2 (5 bases each). The V and J ends lost 2 bases and 3 bases respectively, with 14 bases between them. Germline lookup yields CDR1 SEHNR and CDR2 FQNEAQ (reference sequence). There are 15 residues in the CDR3. This CDR3 is CASSLRDGINYEQYF. The CDR3 DNA reads TGTGCCAGCAGCTTAAGGGACGGGATTAACTACGAGCAGTACTTC.

This clonotype came up many times. The V call is TRBV7-9, the J call TRBJ1-1, with D possibly matching TRBD1 (5 bases). Between the trimmed V and J ends, which lost 6 bases and 7 bases, there was a span of 18 bases. Germline lookup yields CDR1 SEHNR and CDR2 FQNEAQ (reference sequence). The length of the CDR3 is 14 residues. The CDR3 protein is CASSITRVHGEAFF. The DNA of the CDR3 is TGTGCCAGCAGTATAACCAGGGTTCACGGTGAAGCTTTCTTT. Looking up the rest from reference TRBV7-9 and TRBJ1-1 gives the full variable domain: DTGVSQNPRHKITKRGQNVTFRCDPISEHNRLYWYRQTLGQGPEFLTYFQNEAQLEKSRLLSDRFSAERPKGSFSTLEIQRTEQGDSAMYLCASSITRVHGEAFFGQGTRLTVV.